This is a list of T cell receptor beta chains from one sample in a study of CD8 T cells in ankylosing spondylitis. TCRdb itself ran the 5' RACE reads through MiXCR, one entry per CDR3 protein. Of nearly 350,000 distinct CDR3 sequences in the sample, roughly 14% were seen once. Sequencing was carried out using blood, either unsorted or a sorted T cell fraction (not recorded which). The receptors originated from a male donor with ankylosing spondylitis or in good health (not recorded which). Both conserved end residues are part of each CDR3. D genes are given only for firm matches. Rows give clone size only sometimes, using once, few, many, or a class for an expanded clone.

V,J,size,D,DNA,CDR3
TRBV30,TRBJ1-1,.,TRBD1,TGTGCCTGGAGTGGGGGACAGGCTAACACTGAAGCTTTCTTT,CAWSGGQANTEAFF
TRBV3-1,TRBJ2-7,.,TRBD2,TGTGCCAGCAGCCAAGAAGATAGGACTAGCGGGAGTGTAGGCGAGCAGTACTTC,CASSQEDRTSGSVGEQYF
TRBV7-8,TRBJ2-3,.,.,TGTGCCAGCAGCATGTCAGCAGATACGCAGTATTTT,CASSMSADTQYF
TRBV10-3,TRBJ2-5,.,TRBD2,TGTGCCATCAGTGAACCGTTAGCGGGAGGTCAAGAGACCCAGTACTTC,CAISEPLAGGQETQYF
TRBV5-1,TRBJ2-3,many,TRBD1,TGCGCCAGCAGCTCGGAAACAGGGGCCGGCACAGATACGCAGTATTTT,CASSSETGAGTDTQYF
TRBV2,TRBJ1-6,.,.,TGTGCCAGCAGGGAAGGATTATCTAATTCACCCCTCCACTTT,CASREGLSNSPLHF
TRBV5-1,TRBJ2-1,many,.,TGCGCCAGCAACCCGGGACCTGACTACAATGAGCAGTTCTTC,CASNPGPDYNEQFF
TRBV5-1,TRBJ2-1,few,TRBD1,TGCGCCAGCAGCTCAGGACAGGGAAATGAGCAGTTCTTC,CASSSGQGNEQFF
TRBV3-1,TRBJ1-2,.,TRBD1,TGTGCCAGCAGCCCACTCGGGACAGGTGGCTACACCTTC,CASSPLGTGGYTF
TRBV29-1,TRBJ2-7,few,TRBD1,TGCAGCGTAGATACAGGGGGACACGAGCAGTACTTC,CSVDTGGHEQYF
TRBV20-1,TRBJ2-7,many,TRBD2,TGCAGTGCTCCACGCCGGGGGGGGCACGAGCAGTACTTC,CSAPRRGGHEQYF
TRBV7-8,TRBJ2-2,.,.,TGTGCCAGCAGCCTAGAGCCGACAGTTGGCGGGGAGCTGTTTTTT,CASSLEPTVGGELFF
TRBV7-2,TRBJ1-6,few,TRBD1,TGTGCCAGCAGCTTCGTTGCCACAGGGGTTGAAAGTTCACCCCTCCACTTT,CASSFVATGVESSPLHF
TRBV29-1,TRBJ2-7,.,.,TGCAGCGTTGCCACGGCGCCCTACGAGCAGTACTTC,CSVATAPYEQYF
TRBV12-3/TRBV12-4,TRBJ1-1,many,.,TGTGCCAGCAGTTTAATCGGTACTGAAGCTTTCTTT,CASSLIGTEAFF
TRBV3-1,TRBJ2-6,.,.,TGTGCCAGCAGCCAAGATTGGGCGACGCGCAATGGGGCCAACGTCCTGACTTTC,CASSQDWATRNGANVLTF
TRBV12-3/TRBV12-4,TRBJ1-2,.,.,TGTGCCAGCAGTTTTGCCCTTTTTGGCTACACCTTC,CASSFALFGYTF
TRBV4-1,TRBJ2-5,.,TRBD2,TGCGCCAGCAGCCAAGAAATGGGCCTAGCGGGGAGGGAGACCCAGTACTTC,CASSQEMGLAGRETQYF
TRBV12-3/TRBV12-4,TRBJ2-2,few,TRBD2,TGTGCCAGCACCCCCGGGACTAGCGGGGCCACCGGGGAGCTGTTTTTT,CASTPGTSGATGELFF
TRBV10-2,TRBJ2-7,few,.,TGCGCCAGCAGTGAGGGGGGAATACCCTACGAGCAGTACTTC,CASSEGGIPYEQYF
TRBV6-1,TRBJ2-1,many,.,TGTGCCAGCACCGCAGGGTCGGTCAATGAGCAGTTCTTC,CASTAGSVNEQFF
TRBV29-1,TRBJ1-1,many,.,TGCAGCGTTGAATTAAGGGGCAGGGTGGCTGAAGCTTTCTTT,CSVELRGRVAEAFF
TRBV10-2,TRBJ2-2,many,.,TGCGCCAGCATGTGGGGTTCAGGGATTATAACCGGGGAGCTGTTTTTT,CASMWGSGIITGELFF
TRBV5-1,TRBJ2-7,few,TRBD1,TGCGCCAGCAGCTGGGGACAGGGACCCGAGCAGTACTTC,CASSWGQGPEQYF
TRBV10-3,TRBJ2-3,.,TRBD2,TGTGCCATCAGTGTCACTAGCGGGAGTGATACGCAGTATTTT,CAISVTSGSDTQYF
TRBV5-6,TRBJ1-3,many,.,TGTGCCAGCAGCACGTACTCTGGAAACACCATATATTTT,CASSTYSGNTIYF
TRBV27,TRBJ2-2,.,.,TGTGCCAGCAGTTTATCTAGCCTCCGACCCACCGGGGAGCTGTTTTTT,CASSLSSLRPTGELFF
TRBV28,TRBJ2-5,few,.,TGTGCCAGCAGTCCCCCCCGAGAGACCCAGTACTTC,CASSPPRETQYF
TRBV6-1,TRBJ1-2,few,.,TGTGCCAGCAGAACCACGACAGGCAACTATGGCTACACCTTC,CASRTTTGNYGYTF
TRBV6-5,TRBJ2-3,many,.,TGTGCCAGCAGTTACTCGCTACAGAGCCCTACGCAGTATTTT,CASSYSLQSPTQYF
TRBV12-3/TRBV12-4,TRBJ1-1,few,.,TGTGCCAGCAAGAGGGGGGGGATGACTGAAGCTTTCTTT,CASKRGGMTEAFF
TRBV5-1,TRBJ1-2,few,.,TGCGCCAGCAGCTTCGGGGACGACTATGGCTACACCTTC,CASSFGDDYGYTF
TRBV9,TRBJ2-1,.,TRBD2,TGTGCCAGCAGCGTAATTGTGGGACTAGCGGCCACGCATGAGCAGTTCTTC,CASSVIVGLAATHEQFF